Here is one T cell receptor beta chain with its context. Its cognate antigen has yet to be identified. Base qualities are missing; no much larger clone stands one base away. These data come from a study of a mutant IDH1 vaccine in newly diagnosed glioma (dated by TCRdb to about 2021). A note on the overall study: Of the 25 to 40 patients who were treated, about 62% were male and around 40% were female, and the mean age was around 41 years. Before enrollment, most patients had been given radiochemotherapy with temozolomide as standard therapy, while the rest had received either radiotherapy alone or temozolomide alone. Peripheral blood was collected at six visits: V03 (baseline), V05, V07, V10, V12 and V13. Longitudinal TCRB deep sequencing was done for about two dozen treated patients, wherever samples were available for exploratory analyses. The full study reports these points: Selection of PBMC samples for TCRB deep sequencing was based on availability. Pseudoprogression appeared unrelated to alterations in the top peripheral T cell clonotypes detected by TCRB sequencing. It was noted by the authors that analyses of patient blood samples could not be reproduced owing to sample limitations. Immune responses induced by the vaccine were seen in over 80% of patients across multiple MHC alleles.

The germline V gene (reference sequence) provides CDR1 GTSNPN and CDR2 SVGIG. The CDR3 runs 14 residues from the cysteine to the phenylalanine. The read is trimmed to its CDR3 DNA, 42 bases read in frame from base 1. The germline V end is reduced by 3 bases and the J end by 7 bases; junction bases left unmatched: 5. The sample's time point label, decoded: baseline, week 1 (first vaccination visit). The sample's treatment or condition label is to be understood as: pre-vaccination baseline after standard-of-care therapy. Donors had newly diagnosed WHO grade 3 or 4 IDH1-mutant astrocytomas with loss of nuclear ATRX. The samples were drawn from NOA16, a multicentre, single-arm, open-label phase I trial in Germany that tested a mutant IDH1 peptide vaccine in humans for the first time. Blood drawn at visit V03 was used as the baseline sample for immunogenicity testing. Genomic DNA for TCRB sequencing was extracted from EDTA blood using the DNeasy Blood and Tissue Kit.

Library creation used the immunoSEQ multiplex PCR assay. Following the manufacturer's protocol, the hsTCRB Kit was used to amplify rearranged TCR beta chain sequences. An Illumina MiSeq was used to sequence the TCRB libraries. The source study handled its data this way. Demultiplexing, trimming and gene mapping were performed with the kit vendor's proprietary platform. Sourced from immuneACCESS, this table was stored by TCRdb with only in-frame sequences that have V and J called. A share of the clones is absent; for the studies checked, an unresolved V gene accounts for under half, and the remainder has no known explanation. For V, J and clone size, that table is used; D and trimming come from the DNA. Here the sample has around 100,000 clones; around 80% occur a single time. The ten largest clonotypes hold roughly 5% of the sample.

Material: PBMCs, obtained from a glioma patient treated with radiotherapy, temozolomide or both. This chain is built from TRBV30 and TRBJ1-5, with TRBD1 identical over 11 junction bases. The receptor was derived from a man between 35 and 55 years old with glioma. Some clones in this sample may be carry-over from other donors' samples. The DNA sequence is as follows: TGTGCCTGGAGCGCCGGGACAGGGGGACAGCCCCAGCATTTT. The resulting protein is CAWSAGTGGQPQHF. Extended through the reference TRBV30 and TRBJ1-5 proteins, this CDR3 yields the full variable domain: SQTIHQWPATLVQPVGSPLSLECTVEGTSNPNLYWYRQAAGRGLQLLFYSVGIGQISSEVPQNLSASRPQDRQFILSSKKLLLSDSGFYLCAWSAGTGGQPQHFGDGTRLSIL.